The 17 T cell receptor beta chains presented below share a single source sample, sequenced in a study of blood T cell repertoires in COVID-19. Assay: immunoSEQ multiplex PCR; the TCRdb copy retains only in-frame clones and omits some. The table lists some 320,000 clones, around nine tenths of them singletons. Source material: PBMCs or T cells enriched from blood (not recorded which). The receptor source for this set is a man in his 60s who had recovered from COVID-19.

The sample holds a few counts of this clone. V usage is TRBV6-1 and J usage is TRBJ1-6, with D maybe TRBD1 (5 bases). V gave up 3 bases and J gave up 0 bases, with 12 bases separating them. This CDR3 is built from 17 residues. CDR1 MNHNS and CDR2 SASEGT come from the germline V gene. CDR3 nucleotide sequence: TGTGCCAGCAGTGAGCAGGGCCCTAGCTCCTATAATTCACCCCTCCACTTT. Amino acid sequence: CASSEQGPSSYNSPLHF.

The chain carries TRBV13 and TRBJ2-7, with D tentatively TRBD2 (6 bases). V was clipped by 2 bases and J by 4 bases, with 15 bases between them. The CDR3 is 15 amino acids. From germline, CDR1 is PRHDT and CDR2 FYEKMQ (reference sequence). The CDR3 DNA is TGTGCCAGCAGCTTAACGGGGGAGGCTCAGTACGAGCAGTACTTC. Amino acid sequence: CASSLTGEAQYEQYF.

The chain couples TRBV4-2 to TRBJ1-2; no reliable D call. CDR3 size: 13 residues. V lost 1 base and J lost 4, with 7 bases in between. Looked up from germline, CDR1 is LGHNA and CDR2 is YNFKEQ. The CDR3 is CASSQGLAYGYTF. CDR3 sequence (DNA): TGTGCCAGCAGCCAAGGCTTGGCCTATGGCTACACCTTC.

This chain uses TRBV5-6 with TRBJ1-4, with 7 bases identical to TRBD1. CDR3 length: 15 residues. J lost 6 bases, V lost 6 bases, and 11 bases had no gene match. Per the germline V gene, CDR1 is SGHDT and CDR2 is YYEEEE. CDR3 bases: TGTGCCAGCACCGACCGGGACAGTCTTCATGAAAAACTGTTTTTT. Protein product: CASTDRDSLHEKLFF.

This clone has only one observation. The V and J genes are TRBV5-1 and TRBJ2-5; TRBD2 aligns across 11 bases. The CDR3 is 15 residues long. Germline loops: CDR1 SGHRS, CDR2 YFSETQ. Trimming cost V 4 bases and J 5 bases; bases outside gene matches: 7. Written as DNA, the CDR3 is TGCGCCAGCAGCGATAGCGGGAGGGCCGGGGAGACCCAGTACTTC. Translation gives CASSDSGRAGETQYF.

The chain links TRBV4-2 to TRBJ2-1, with TRBD2 as a possible D gene (5 bases). There are 17 residues in the CDR3. V was clipped by 0 bases and J by 8 bases, with 20 bases between them. Germline CDR1 reads LGHNA; CDR2 reads YNFKEQ. The CDR3 DNA reads TGTGCCAGCAGCCAAGATACGCGGGCCCCGATAGGCCATGAGCAGTTCTTC. Translated, it gives CASSQDTRAPIGHEQFF.

The gene calls are TRBV5-1 and TRBJ1-3; no clear D gene. The CDR3 has 18 residues. Trimming cost V 4 bases and J 0 bases, with 20 bases left between them. Germline V CDR1 and CDR2: SGHRS, YFSETQ. This CDR3 is CASSLSERAEHSGNTIYF. The CDR3 DNA follows: TGCGCCAGCAGCCTTAGCGAGAGGGCAGAACACTCTGGAAACACCATATATTTT. Looking up the rest from reference TRBV5-1 and TRBJ1-3 gives the full variable domain: KAGVTQTPRYLIKTRGQQVTLSCSPISGHRSVSWYQQTPGQGLQFLFEYFSETQRNKGNFPGRFSGRQFSNSRSEMNVSTLELGDSALYLCASSLSERAEHSGNTIYFGEGSWLTVV.

This chain connects TRBV27 to TRBJ1-2; 8 bases match TRBD1. CDR3 length: 15 amino acids. Germline CDR1 is MNHEY and CDR2 is SMNVEV (reference sequence). J gave up 4 bases and V 4 bases, and 8 bases lay outside the gene matches. This chain's CDR3 is CASSSSRGQGYGYTF. CDR3 in DNA: TGTGCCAGCAGTTCATCCAGGGGGCAAGGCTATGGCTACACCTTC.

The V and J genes are TRBV5-1 and TRBJ2-5, with TRBD2 matching 16 bases. CDR1 SGHRS and CDR2 YFSETQ come from the germline V gene. J lost 5 bases, V lost 4 bases, and 11 bases had no gene match. CDR3 length: 18 residues. The CDR3 DNA reads as TGCGCCAGCAGCCTGGGGACTAGCGGGAGGGCCGGGGGCGAGACCCAGTACTTC. Residues: CASSLGTSGRAGGETQYF.

The chain joins TRBV7-9 to TRBJ1-3; D not resolved. The V and J ends lost 5 bases and 0 bases respectively, with 11 bases between them. This CDR3 spans 15 amino acids. The V gene's germline CDR1 is SEHNR and CDR2 FQNEAQ (reference sequence). The CDR3 loop reads CASSPTVSSGNTIYF. Here the CDR3 DNA reads TGTGCCAGCAGCCCAACAGTTTCCTCTGGAAACACCATATATTTT.

The chain links TRBV4-3 to TRBJ1-1; tentatively, D is TRBD1 (6 bases). The CDR3 consists of 15 residues. Trimming took 2 bases from V and 0 from J, leaving 10 bases between them. CDR1 is LGHNA, CDR2 YSLEER, per germline. CDR3 bases: TGCGCCAGCAGCCAACAGGGGACACTGAACACTGAAGCTTTCTTT. Amino acids: CASSQQGTLNTEAFF.

V gene TRBV19 combines with J gene TRBJ1-5, with D uncertain. This CDR3 comprises 14 residues. Trimming took 3 bases from V and 8 from J, leaving 14 bases between them. From germline, CDR1 is LNHDA and CDR2 SQIVND (reference sequence). CDR3 sequence (DNA): TGTGCCAGTAGTATGCGGAGGACCTGGGAGCCCCAGCATTTT. Translation: CASSMRRTWEPQHF. Full variable domain (rest looked up from reference TRBV19 and TRBJ1-5): DGGITQSPKYLFRKEGQNVTLSCEQNLNHDAMYWYRQDPGQGLRLIYYSQIVNDFQKGDIAEGYSVSREKKESFPLTVTSAQKNPTAFYLCASSMRRTWEPQHFGDGTRLSIL.

On this clone itself: The same CDR3 can be traced to other DNA sequences in this sample. The chain couples TRBV19 to TRBJ2-1; 10 nucleotides agree with TRBD1. J gave up 7 bases and V 1 base, and 1 base lay outside the gene matches. Germline values: CDR1 LNHDA, CDR2 SQIVND (reference sequence). This CDR3 has 14 amino acids. CDR3 amino acids: CASSIGTGGNEQFF. In nucleotides, the CDR3 is TGTGCCAGTAGTATAGGGACAGGGGGGAATGAGCAGTTCTTC. Variable domain in full (rest from reference TRBV19 and TRBJ2-1): DGGITQSPKYLFRKEGQNVTLSCEQNLNHDAMYWYRQDPGQGLRLIYYSQIVNDFQKGDIAEGYSVSREKKESFPLTVTSAQKNPTAFYLCASSIGTGGNEQFFGPGTRLTVL.

V usage is TRBV7-2 and J usage is TRBJ1-5; TRBD1 agrees at 10 bases. With 5 bases clipped from V and 6 bases from J, the junction kept 4 bases outside the gene matches. This CDR3 contains 14 residues. Germline CDR1 reads SGHTA; CDR2 reads FQGNSA. CDR3 residues: CASSPGQGFQPQHF. The CDR3 region has the DNA TGTGCCAGCAGCCCGGGACAGGGGTTTCAGCCCCAGCATTTT.

The table lists this clone with a count of one. This sequence joins TRBV7-9 and TRBJ2-2; D possibly corresponds to TRBD1 (5 bases). Trimming left V 7 bases short and J 7 bases short, with 16 bases between. CDR3 size: 14 residues. In germline, CDR1 is SEHNR, CDR2 FQNEAQ (reference sequence). The CDR3 DNA reads as TGTGCCAGCAACACCGACAGCAATAGCGGGGAGCTGTTTTTT. Protein product: CASNTDSNSGELFF.

This clone was detected only once. The genes are TRBV6-5 and TRBJ2-7, with a weak D call TRBD2 (5 bases). The germline V gene encodes CDR1 MNHEY and CDR2 SVGAGI. The V gene lost 6 bases and the J gene lost 1 base, with 13 bases spanning the gap. The CDR3 sequence is 14 residues long. For the CDR3, the DNA is TGTGCCAGCAGCCGATTCACGGGATCCTACGAGCAGTACTTC. Translation gives CASSRFTGSYEQYF.

The chain is built from TRBV2 and TRBJ2-7; 8 bases line up with TRBD1. This CDR3 is built from 15 residues. Germline-derived CDR1 and CDR2 are SNHLY and FYNNEI. Trimming removed 8 bases from V and 5 bases from J; junction bases left unmatched: 14. This CDR3 is CASRYQTGETHEQYF. The CDR3 DNA is TGTGCCAGCCGATACCAGACAGGGGAAACCCACGAGCAGTACTTC.